This T cell receptor (beta chain) was captured by sequencing in a study of blood T cell repertoires in COVID-19. At the level of the study: T cells, B-cell-depleted T cells, or PBMCs provided the cDNA or gDNA that served as material.

How the authors handled the data: Cell counts per sample came from amplifying reference gene primers. Assay used: immunoSEQ multiplex PCR; TCRdb lists only in-frame clones, some missing. V, J and clone size reflect that table, while D and trimming were determined from the DNA. The sample contains 35,000 to 50,000 clones, about 83% of which appear only once. The CDR3 sequence is 13 residues long. The ends were cut back, 7 bases at V and 3 bases at J, with 13 bases in the middle. Germline CDR1 reads SGHRS; CDR2 reads YFSETQ. This clone was seen just once. This TCR derives from a woman at least 80 years old with acute or convalescent COVID-19. Sequenced input: peripheral blood. J is TRBJ1-1 and V is TRBV5-1; TRBD1 is a possible D gene (5 bases). The CDR3 spells CASALTGDTEAFF. CDR3 in DNA: TGCGCCAGCGCTCTAACGGGGGACACTGAAGCTTTCTTT.